This TCR beta chain was profiled in a study of monozygotic twins with inflammatory bowel disease. The CDR3 is 16 residues long. CDR1 is DFQATT and CDR2 is SNEGSKA in the germline V gene (reference sequence). The authors isolated total RNA from whole blood without sorting T cells. As for this clonotype: Its antigen is as yet unknown.

One entry per CDR3 protein, without DNA, is what TCRdb gives after re-calling the 5' RACE reads. The sample's table shows roughly 150,000 distinct CDR3 sequences. General observations from the study: Clonotype sharing was lower in IBD patients than healthy twins, most markedly with disease activity. IBD-affected twins scored below their healthy co-twins in TCRbeta diversity (inverse Simpson). Among the T cells, different subtypes could not be distinguished.

J is TRBJ2-7 and V is TRBV20-1; TCRdb returns TRBD1, unconfirmable since there is no DNA. The specimen was blood. The sequence was collected from a human donor with ulcerative colitis or Crohn's disease, or a healthy co-twin of an affected twin (not recorded which). The CDR3 spells CSARMASGGLSYEQYF.